These T cell receptor beta chains were read from a single sample in a study of response to subunit inactivated influenza vaccine. TCRdb processed the RT-PCR reads anew with MiXCR; each CDR3 protein has one entry. The repertoire holds 650,000 to 850,000 distinct CDR3 sequences, with approximately 13% as singletons. Sample: PBMCs from blood, taken 14 days before vaccination. Receptors were obtained from a man aged 45-65 years who received an inactivated influenza vaccine. Both conserved end residues are part of each CDR3. Each record gives: CDR3 length, V gene, CDR3 protein.

14	TRBV10-3	CAISDSGGTDTQYF
15	TRBV9	CASSPLVGYYNEQFF
12	TRBV20-1	CSAGSQAYEQYF
16	TRBV29-1	CSVESPRGQAPYEQYF
16	TRBV7-2	CASSLLGGAGNSPLHF
17	TRBV5-5	CASSLAPDRVDTGELFF
17	TRBV7-2	CASSPSPTGLSNSPLHF
13	TRBV7-9	CASSLGGQDGYTF
16	TRBV5-1	CASCLIPGQGHNEQFF
14	TRBV3-1	CASSQAAQSYGYTF
18	TRBV11-1	CASSLGTYPSTTNETLFF
14	TRBV11-2	CASTRERTGGEQYF
15	TRBV5-4	CASSLFGTGSRELFF
17	TRBV2	CASSERSAWYSIYEQYF
16	TRBV24-1	CATSEPGTGDLVEQFF
14	TRBV11-2	CASRRGRLAGELFF
12	TRBV7-9	CASSLMMETQYF
12	TRBV2	CASSAGLQPQHF
15	TRBV29-1	CSVLSDRWAEETQYF
16	TRBV6-1	CASSEEIGLAGTLEHF
16	TRBV7-9	CASSSEAAGAYNEQFF
12	TRBV6-2/TRBV6-3	CASKKANYGYTF
16	TRBV6-1	CASRTTLVSGIYEQYF
13	TRBV20-1	CSALAGRYDTQYF
15	TRBV6-2/TRBV6-3	CASSQPGPRGQPQHF
16	TRBV5-1	CASSPRTGGRNTEAFF
13	TRBV6-1	CASSEPGQETQYF
14	TRBV12-3/TRBV12-4	CACSPGQPPAEQYF
12	TRBV28	CASSLNPDTQYF
14	TRBV5-1	CASSRGSNRYEQYF
16	TRBV7-9	CASSPTRDRAYNEQFF
13	TRBV7-9	CASSPPRVTEAFF
14	TRBV12-3/TRBV12-4	CASSGLVMNTEAFF
16	TRBV7-7	CASSSSAGGPAGELFF
15	TRBV7-9	CASSLSGGYNSPLHF
16	TRBV28	CASRSRTSGKTYEQYF
16	TRBV13	CASSFSGTSGDTEQYF
15	TRBV6-5	CASSYSGGQRETQYF
16	TRBV9	CASSDEGGVVAGELFF
15	TRBV18	CASSPPSAGANGYTF
15	TRBV20-1	CSASPVEGLNEKLFF
16	TRBV7-8	CASSLRYQGVRETQYF
16	TRBV12-3/TRBV12-4	CASSLGTGGAPTEAFF
12	TRBV12-3/TRBV12-4	CATGDTYNEQFF
14	TRBV12-3/TRBV12-4	CASNPELSTDTQYF